This record concerns one T cell receptor beta chain sequence. Its antigen remains unidentified. There are no base qualities to consult, and no much larger clone falls within one base. Whole blood was collected in K2EDTA tubes by collaborating institutions according to the institutions' own protocols. For TCRbeta analysis, collaborator samples were shipped as frozen whole blood, as isolated PBMCs, or as DNA extracted from either sample type. The germline V gene (reference sequence) yields DFQATT for CDR1 and SNEGSKA for CDR2. The cysteine opens and the phenylalanine closes a CDR3 of 14 amino acids. Left in the record is the CDR3 DNA by itself, 42 bases read in frame from the first base. V sheds 3 bases and J sheds 7 bases, leaving 16 bases between their ends. This specimen belongs to a study of blood T cell repertoires in COVID-19 (dated by TCRdb to 2019 to 2021). Describing the broader study: The collaborator samples originated in the United States, Italy and Spain and spanned the acute and convalescent phases of COVID-19. The material from the prospective study consisted of cDNA or gDNA derived from T cells, B-cell-depleted T cells, or PBMCs. The dataset comprised deeply sampled blood TCRbeta repertoires from subjects exposed to, actively infected with, or recovered from COVID-19. A freely available public database, intended as a resource for researchers studying the immune response to SARS-CoV-2, is where the repertoires were released. Samples came from the ongoing ImmuneRACE study (first 160 participants) plus 1,254 subjects from 6 global collaborators. A de-identified subject ID, COVID-19 status, age in years and sex were almost always included in the sample metadata. HLA class I and class II types, where available, came from metadata supplied by the sample provider rather than from assay-based typing.

General conclusions and limits of the study: The quantity of clinical and demographic metadata differed by source and by participant and was supplied without curation.

TCRbeta CDR3 regions were amplified from genomic DNA by means of the immunoSEQ Assay, a bias-controlled multiplex PCR. Per the source publication's procedure: Within the assay, amplification of reference gene primers was used to estimate how many nucleated cells each sample contained. To quantify the absolute abundance of each unique TCRbeta CDR3 rearrangement, sequence reads were collapsed and filtered. For each sample, productive Simpson clonality was calculated as the square root of Simpson's diversity index over productive rearrangements. TCRdb limited this immuneACCESS table to in-frame rearrangements with V and J called. A share of clones is missing; checked studies link under half to unresolved V genes, and the rest is unexplained. V, J and clone size were drawn from that table, and D and trimming were deduced from the DNA. This sample gives roughly 70,000 clones in total; around 82% of them show up just once. The ten biggest clones cover approximately 4.1% of the sample.

The sequenced sample consisted of peripheral blood. The rearranged segments are TRBV20-1 and TRBJ2-1; TRBD2 might be the D gene, on 5 matching bases. The clonotype originates from an older woman with acute or convalescent COVID-19. DNA sequence: TGCAGTGCTAGTGTACTAGGATCGGGTAATGAGCAGTTCTTC. This is translated as CSASVLGSGNEQFF.